In this sample, the clone carrying this T cell receptor (beta chain) turned up a few times. Its antigen is not known. The data are from a study of vaccination and CD4 T cells after COVID-19. Study overall: Convalescents were six males and four females, two of them Hispanic. As their vaccination, participants received two doses of either BNT162b2 or mRNA-1273 vaccine.

The assay that was used to sequence DNA from cultured CD4+ T cells was the Oncomine TCR Beta short-read assay. Each CDR3 protein gets one entry after TCRdb re-called the PCR reads with MiXCR. This repertoire shows approximately 9,800 distinct CDR3 sequences, about 36% found once; its top ten account for around 12%. Treatment given: roughly 10-day PBMC culture with coronavirus spike peptide pools or control peptides (ViraFEST assay). Those CD4+ T cells from the unexposed donor predate the COVID-19 pandemic (2011-2018). The ViraFEST method relied on peptide pools to expand antigen-specific T cells, followed by TCR sequencing. Study findings and constraints: Recorded median SARS-CoV-2-reactive clonotype numbers increased from 21 to 38 without reaching significance.

The ends were cut back, 0 bases at V and 5 bases at J, with 8 bases in the middle. The CDR3 covers 13 residues. The germline CDR1 and CDR2 sequences are SGHNT and YYREEE (reference sequence). The clonotype was recovered from a human donor in good health. The chain couples TRBV5-4 to TRBJ1-2, with D hard to call. Sequencing input: CD4+ T cells from blood, cultured in vitro. This CDR3 reads CASSLDRIYGYTF. In DNA form, the CDR3 reads TGTGCCAGCAGCTTGGACAGAATATATGGCTACACCTTC.